This T cell receptor (beta chain) was observed in a study of human T cells and chemical hapten exposure. Study-wide context: The variation in per-sample TCR yields arose mainly from small differences in pooled library volumes.

This clonotype appeared many times. TCRdb used MiXCR to reprocess the RACE reads, holding one entry per CDR3 protein. Of tens of thousands of distinct CDR3 sequences listed, roughly 10% are singletons. Time point reported: patch test 2, 6 weeks after DPC sensitization. Treatment noted: therapeutic diphenylcyclopropenone sensitization with weekly scalp DPC. It was unfractionated whole blood from which total RNA was extracted. Per germline, CDR1 LGHDT and CDR2 YNNKEL (reference sequence). The CDR3 runs 15 residues. V lost 0 bases to trimming and J lost 8 bases, with 13 bases between them. Source: whole blood, taken in connection with sensitization to the hapten diphenylcyclopropenone (DPC). The origin of this receptor is a woman aged 25 to 45 with alopecia areata. Some clones in this sample may be carry-over from other donors' samples. V and J are TRBV3-1 and TRBJ2-2; a possible D gene is TRBD2 (6 bases). The CDR3 loop reads CASSQESGLTGELFF. The CDR3 bases are TGTGCCAGCAGCCAAGAGTCGGGACTGACAGGGGAGCTGTTTTTT.